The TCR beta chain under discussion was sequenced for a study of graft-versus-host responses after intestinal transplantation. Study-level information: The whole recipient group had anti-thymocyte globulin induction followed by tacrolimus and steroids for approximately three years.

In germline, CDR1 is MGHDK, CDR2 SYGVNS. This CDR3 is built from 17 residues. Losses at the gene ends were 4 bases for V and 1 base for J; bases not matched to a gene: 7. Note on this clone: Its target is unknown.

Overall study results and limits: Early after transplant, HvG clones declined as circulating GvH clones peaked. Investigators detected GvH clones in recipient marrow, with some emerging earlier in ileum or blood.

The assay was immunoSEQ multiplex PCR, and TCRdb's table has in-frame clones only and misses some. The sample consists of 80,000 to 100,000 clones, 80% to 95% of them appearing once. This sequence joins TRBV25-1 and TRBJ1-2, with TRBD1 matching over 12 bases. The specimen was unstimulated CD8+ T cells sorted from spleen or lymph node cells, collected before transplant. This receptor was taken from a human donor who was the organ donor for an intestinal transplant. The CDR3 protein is CASSGPGTGGHNYGYTF. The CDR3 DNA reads TGTGCCAGCAGTGGGCCCGGGACAGGGGGCCATAACTATGGCTACACCTTC.